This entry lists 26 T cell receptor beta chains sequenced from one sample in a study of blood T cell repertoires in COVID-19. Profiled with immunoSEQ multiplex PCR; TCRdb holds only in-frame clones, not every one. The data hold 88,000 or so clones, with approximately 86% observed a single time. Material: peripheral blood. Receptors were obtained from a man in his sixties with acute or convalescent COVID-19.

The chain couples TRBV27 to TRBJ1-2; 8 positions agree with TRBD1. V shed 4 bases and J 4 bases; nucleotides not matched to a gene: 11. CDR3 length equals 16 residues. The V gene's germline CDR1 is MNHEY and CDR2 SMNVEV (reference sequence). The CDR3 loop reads CASSWDRRTAGYGYTF. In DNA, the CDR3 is TGTGCCAGCAGTTGGGACAGGCGGACCGCCGGCTATGGCTACACCTTC.

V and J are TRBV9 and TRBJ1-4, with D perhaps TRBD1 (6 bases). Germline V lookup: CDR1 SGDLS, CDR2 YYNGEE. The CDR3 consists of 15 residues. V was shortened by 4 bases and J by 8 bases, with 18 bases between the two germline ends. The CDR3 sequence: CASSLTGTVREKLFF. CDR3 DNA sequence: TGTGCCAGCAGCTTGACAGGAACTGTTCGGGAAAAACTGTTTTTT.

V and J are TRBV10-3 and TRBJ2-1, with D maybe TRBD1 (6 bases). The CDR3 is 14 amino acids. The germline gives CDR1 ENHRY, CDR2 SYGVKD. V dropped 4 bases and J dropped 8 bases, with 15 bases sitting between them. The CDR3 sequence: CAISAARGGDEQFF. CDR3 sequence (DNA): TGTGCCATCAGTGCGGCCAGGGGTGGAGATGAGCAGTTCTTC.

CDR3 nucleotides: TGTGCCAGCAGCCGAGGGACAGACTATAATTCACCCCTCCACTTT. This encodes CASSRGTDYNSPLHF. The rearrangement links TRBV5-5 to TRBJ1-6; 7 nucleotides match TRBD1. V shed 4 bases, J shed 3 bases, and the junction held 4 bases outside the gene matches. This CDR3 contains 15 residues. Germline V CDR1 and CDR2: SGHKS, YYEKEE (reference sequence).

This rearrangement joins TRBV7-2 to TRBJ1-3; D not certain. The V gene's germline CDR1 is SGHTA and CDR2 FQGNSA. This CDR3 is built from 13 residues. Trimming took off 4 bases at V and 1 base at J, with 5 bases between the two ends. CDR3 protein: CASSSRSGNTIYF. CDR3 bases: TGTGCCAGCAGCTCCCGGTCTGGAAACACCATATATTTT.

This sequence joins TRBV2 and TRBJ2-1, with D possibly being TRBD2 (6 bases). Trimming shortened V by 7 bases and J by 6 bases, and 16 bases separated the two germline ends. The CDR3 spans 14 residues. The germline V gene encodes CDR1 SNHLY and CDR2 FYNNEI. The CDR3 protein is CASTLFAGFNEQFF. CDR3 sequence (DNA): TGTGCCAGCACCCTGTTTGCGGGGTTCAATGAGCAGTTCTTC.

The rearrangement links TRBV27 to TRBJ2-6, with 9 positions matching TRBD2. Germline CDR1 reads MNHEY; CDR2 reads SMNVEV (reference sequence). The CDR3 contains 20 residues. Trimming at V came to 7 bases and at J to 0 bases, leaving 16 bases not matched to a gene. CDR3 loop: CASNAGGSGALNSGANVLTF. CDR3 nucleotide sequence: TGTGCCAGCAATGCGGGGGGGTCGGGCGCTCTTAACTCTGGGGCCAACGTCCTGACTTTC.

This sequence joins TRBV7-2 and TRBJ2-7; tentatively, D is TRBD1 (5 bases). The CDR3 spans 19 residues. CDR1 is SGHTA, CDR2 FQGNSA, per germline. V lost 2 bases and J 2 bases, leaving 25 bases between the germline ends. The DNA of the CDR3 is TGTGCCAGCAGCTTAAGTTTGGGTCAGGGTGGTACGAGGACCTACGAGCAGTACTTC. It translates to CASSLSLGQGGTRTYEQYF.

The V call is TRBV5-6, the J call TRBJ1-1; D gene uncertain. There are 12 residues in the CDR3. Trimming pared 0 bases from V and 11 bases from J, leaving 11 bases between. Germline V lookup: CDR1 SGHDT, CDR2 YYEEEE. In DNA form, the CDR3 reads TGTGCCAGCAGCTTGGGGGCCTTGAGTGCTTTCTTT. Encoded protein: CASSLGALSAFF.

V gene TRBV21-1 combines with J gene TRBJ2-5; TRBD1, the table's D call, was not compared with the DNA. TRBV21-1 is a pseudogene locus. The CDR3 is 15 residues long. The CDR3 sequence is CASSSHAGVGETQYF. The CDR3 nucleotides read TGTGCCAGCAGCTCACATGCAGGGGTAGGAGAGACCCAGTACTTC.

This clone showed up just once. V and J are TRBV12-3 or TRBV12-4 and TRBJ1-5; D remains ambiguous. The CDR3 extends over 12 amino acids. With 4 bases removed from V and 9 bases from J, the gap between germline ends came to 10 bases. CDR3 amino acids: CASSSSTGPQHF. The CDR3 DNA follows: TGTGCCAGCAGTTCATCGACGGGGCCCCAGCATTTT.

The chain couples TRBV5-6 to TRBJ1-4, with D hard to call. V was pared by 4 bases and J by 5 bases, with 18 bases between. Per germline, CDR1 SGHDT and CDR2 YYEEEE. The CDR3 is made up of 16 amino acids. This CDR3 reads CASSRGISEKNEKLFF. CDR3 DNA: TGTGCCAGCAGCCGCGGGATCTCGGAGAAGAATGAAAAACTGTTTTTT.

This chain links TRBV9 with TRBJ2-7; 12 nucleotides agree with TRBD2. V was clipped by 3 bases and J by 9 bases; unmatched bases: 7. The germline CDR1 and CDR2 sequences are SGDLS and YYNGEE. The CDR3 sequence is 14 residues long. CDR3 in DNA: TGTGCCAGCAGCGAGACGACTAGCGGGAGAGCGCAGTACTTC. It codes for CASSETTSGRAQYF.

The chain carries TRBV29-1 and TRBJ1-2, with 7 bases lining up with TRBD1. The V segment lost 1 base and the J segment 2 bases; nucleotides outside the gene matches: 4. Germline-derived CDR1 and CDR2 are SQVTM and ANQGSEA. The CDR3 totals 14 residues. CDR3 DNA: TGCAGCGTTGAAGTGGGACAGCTGAACTATGGCTACACCTTC. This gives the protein CSVEVGQLNYGYTF.

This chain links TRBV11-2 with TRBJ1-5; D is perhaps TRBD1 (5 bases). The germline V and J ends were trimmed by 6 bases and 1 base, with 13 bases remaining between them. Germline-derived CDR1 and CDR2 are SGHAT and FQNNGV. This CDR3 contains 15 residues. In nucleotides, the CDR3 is TGTGCCAGCAGTTCCGATGGGGGGAGCAATCAGCCCCAGCATTTT. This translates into CASSSDGGSNQPQHF.

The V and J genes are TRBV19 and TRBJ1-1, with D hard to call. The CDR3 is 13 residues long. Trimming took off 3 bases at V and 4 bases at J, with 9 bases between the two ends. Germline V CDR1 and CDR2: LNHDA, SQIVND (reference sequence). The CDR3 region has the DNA TGTGCCAGTAGTATGGGCCCAGGCACTGAAGCTTTCTTT. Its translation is CASSMGPGTEAFF.

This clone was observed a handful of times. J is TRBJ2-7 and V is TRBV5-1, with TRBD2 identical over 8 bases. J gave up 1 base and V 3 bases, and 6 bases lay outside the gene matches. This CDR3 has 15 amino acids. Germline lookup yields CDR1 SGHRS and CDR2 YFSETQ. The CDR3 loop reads CASSWGTRGSYEQYF. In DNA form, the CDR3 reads TGCGCCAGCAGCTGGGGGACTAGGGGATCCTACGAGCAGTACTTC.

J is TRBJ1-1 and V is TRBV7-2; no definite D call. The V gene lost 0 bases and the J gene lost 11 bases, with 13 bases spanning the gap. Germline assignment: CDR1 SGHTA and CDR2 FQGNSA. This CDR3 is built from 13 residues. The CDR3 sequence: CASSLADGVGAFF. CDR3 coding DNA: TGTGCCAGCAGCTTAGCCGACGGGGTGGGGGCTTTCTTT.

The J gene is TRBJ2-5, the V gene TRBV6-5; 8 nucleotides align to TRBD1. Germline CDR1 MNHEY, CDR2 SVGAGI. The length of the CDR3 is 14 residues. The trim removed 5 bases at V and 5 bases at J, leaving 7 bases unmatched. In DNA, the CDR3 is TGTGCCAGCAGTCCAAGGACAGGGTTCGAGACCCAGTACTTC. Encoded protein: CASSPRTGFETQYF.

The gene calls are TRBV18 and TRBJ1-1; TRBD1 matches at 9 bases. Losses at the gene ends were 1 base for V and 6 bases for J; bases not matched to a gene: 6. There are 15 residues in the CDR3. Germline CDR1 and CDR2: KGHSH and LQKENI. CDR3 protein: CASSPRNRGPAEAFF. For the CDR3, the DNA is TGTGCCAGCTCACCACGCAACAGGGGGCCGGCTGAAGCTTTCTTT. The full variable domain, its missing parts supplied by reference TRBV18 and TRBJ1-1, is NAGVMQNPRHLVRRRGQEARLRCSPMKGHSHVYWYRQLPEEGLKFMVYLQKENIIDESGMPKERFSAEFPKEGPSILRIQQVVRGDSAAYFCASSPRNRGPAEAFFGQGTRLTVV.

CDR3 DNA: TGCAGCGTCGTCCAGGAAGCCTCCTACAATGAGCAGTTCTTC. Amino acid sequence: CSVVQEASYNEQFF. The chain couples TRBV29-1 to TRBJ2-1; no reliable D call. The CDR3 has 14 amino acids. Germline V gene lookup returns CDR1 SQVTM and CDR2 ANQGSEA. Trimming stripped 6 bases from V and 0 bases from J, with 12 bases between.

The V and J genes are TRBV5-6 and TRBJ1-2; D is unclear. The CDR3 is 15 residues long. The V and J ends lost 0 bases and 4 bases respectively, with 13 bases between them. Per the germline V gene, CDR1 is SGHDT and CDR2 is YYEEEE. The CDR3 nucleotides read TGTGCCAGCAGCTTGGTCTCCCGGGTCGGCTATGGCTACACCTTC. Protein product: CASSLVSRVGYGYTF.

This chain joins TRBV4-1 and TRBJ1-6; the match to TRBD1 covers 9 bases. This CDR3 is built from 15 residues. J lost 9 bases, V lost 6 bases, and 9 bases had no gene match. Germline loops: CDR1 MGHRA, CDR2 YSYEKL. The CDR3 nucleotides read TGCGCCAGCAGTGGAACAGGGGGCGCGGGTTCACCCCTCCACTTT. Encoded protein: CASSGTGGAGSPLHF.

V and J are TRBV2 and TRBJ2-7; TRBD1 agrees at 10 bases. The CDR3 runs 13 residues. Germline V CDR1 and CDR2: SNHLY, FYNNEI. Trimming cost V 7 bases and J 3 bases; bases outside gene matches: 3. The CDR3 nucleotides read TGTGCCAGCACCGGGACAGGGGACTACGAGCAGTACTTC. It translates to CASTGTGDYEQYF.

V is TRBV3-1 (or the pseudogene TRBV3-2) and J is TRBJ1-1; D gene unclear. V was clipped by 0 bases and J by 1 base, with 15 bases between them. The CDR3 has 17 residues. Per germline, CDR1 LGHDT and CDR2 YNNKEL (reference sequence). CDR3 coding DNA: TGTGCCAGCAGCCAAGAGAGTCGGGGAACTAGGAACACTGAAGCTTTCTTT. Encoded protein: CASSQESRGTRNTEAFF.

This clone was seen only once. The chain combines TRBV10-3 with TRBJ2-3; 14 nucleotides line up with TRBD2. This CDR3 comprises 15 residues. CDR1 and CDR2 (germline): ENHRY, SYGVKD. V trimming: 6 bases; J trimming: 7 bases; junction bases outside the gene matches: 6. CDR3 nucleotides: TGTGCCATCAGCACCGGGACTAGCGGGAGCTATACGCAGTATTTT. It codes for CAISTGTSGSYTQYF.